The 6 T cell receptor beta chains below come from one sample, sequenced in a study of cytomegalovirus exposure and HLA in healthy donors. Primers: 60 Vbeta forward and 13 Jbeta reverse. Repertoires were generated with immunoSEQ multiplex PCR, while TCRdb's copy carries only in-frame clones and drops some. The repertoire holds around 190,000 clones, with around 82% as singletons. Sequencing used PBMCs. Receptors originate from a man between 18 and 29 years old in good health and CMV-seronegative.

This clone was picked up a small number of times. The V call is TRBV28, the J call TRBJ1-5; 11 positions match TRBD1. Losses at the gene ends were 6 bases for V and 7 bases for J; bases not matched to a gene: 8. Germline CDR1 MDHEN, CDR2 SYDVKM. The CDR3 spans 15 residues. The CDR3: CASRGQGGSGQPQHF. In DNA, the CDR3 is TGTGCCAGCAGGGGACAGGGGGGGTCCGGGCAGCCCCAGCATTTT.

The CDR3 reads CARSTRDRGFEQYF. CDR3 nucleotide sequence: TGTGCCAGAAGCACTCGGGACAGGGGATTCGAGCAGTACTTC. V usage is TRBV7-5 and J usage is TRBJ2-5; TRBD1, the table's D call, was not compared with the DNA. The J call is in doubt because the DNA end fits TRBJ2-7 better. TRBV7-5 is noted as a pseudogene. CDR3 length: 14 amino acids.

The V call is TRBV7-8, the J call TRBJ1-6, with 7 bases matching TRBD1. This CDR3 is built from 15 residues. The germline gives CDR1 SGHVS, CDR2 FQNEAQ. The trim removed 0 bases at V and 7 bases at J, leaving 3 bases unmatched. This CDR3 is CASSLARGPNSPLHF. The CDR3 DNA sequence: TGTGCCAGCAGCTTAGCTAGGGGGCCCAATTCACCCCTCCACTTT.

J is TRBJ2-6 and V is TRBV7-2, with D unclear. V was trimmed by 5 bases and J by 0 bases, leaving 14 bases between them. This CDR3 region has 17 residues. Germline assignment: CDR1 SGHTA and CDR2 FQGNSA. Here the CDR3 DNA reads TGTGCCAGCAGCCTGAGGCGCCCCGCCTCTGGGGCCAACGTCCTGACTTTC. It translates to CASSLRRPASGANVLTF.

The CDR3 is CAISYSSTDTQYF. CDR3 in DNA: TGTGCCATCAGTTACTCCAGCACAGATACGCAGTATTTT. The V call is TRBV10-3, the J call TRBJ2-3; D gene unclear. The CDR3 consists of 13 residues. From germline, CDR1 is ENHRY and CDR2 SYGVKD. V lost 5 bases, J lost 0 bases, and 6 bases lay in between.

This clone was seen once. V and J are TRBV15 and TRBJ2-7; D remains unclear. From germline, CDR1 is LNHNV and CDR2 YYDKDF (reference sequence). V lost 8 bases, J lost 0 bases, and 14 bases lay in between. The CDR3 sequence is 14 residues long. CDR3 in amino acids: CATREVLSSYEQYF. The CDR3 DNA is TGTGCCACCCGAGAGGTCTTGAGCTCCTACGAGCAGTACTTC.